Reported below is one T cell receptor beta chain. TCRdb's copy holds only in-frame clones and misses some; the assay was immunoSEQ multiplex PCR. The sample yields approximately 280,000 clones, 65% to 90% seen once. Trimming cost V 4 bases and J 4 bases, with 13 bases left between them. Germline CDR1 reads MNHNS; CDR2 reads SASEGT. CDR3 size: 14 residues. This record belongs to a study of cytomegalovirus exposure and HLA in healthy donors. Study-level background: The roughly 120 validation repertoires, a later analysis reported, used the same platform as the roughly 710 first-cohort repertoires.

The V gene is TRBV6-1, the J gene TRBJ1-2; tentatively, D is TRBD1 (6 bases). This clonotype was obtained from a woman aged 18-29 years in good health and CMV-seronegative. Sequenced input: PBMCs. CDR3 region: CASSALQGPYGYTF. CDR3 bases: TGTGCCAGCAGTGCCCTACAGGGTCCCTATGGCTACACCTTC.